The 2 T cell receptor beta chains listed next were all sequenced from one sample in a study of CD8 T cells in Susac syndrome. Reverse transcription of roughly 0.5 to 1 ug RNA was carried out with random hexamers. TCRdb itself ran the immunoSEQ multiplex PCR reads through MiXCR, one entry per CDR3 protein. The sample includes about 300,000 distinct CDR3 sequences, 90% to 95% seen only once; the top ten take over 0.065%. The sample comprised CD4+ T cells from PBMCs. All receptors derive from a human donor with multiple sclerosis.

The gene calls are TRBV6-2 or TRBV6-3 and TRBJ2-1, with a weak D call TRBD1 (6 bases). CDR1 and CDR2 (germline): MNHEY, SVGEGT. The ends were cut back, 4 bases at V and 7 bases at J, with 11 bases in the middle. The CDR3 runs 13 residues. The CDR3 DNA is TGTGCCAGCAGTTTCACAGGGAAGAATGAGCAGTTCTTC. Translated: CASSFTGKNEQFF.

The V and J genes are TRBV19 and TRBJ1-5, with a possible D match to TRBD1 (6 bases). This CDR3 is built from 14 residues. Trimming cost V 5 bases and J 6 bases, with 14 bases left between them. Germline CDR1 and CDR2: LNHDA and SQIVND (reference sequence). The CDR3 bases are TGTGCCAGTAGTGCCACAGGGAAGATTCAGCCCCAGCATTTT. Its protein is CASSATGKIQPQHF.